The 26 T cell receptor beta chains below all came from one sample that was sequenced in a study of blood T cell repertoires in COVID-19. Sequencing was performed with immunoSEQ multiplex PCR; in TCRdb, only in-frame clones are kept and a portion is missing. The sample holds some 180,000 clones, about four fifths seen once. Material: peripheral blood. These receptors came from a woman in her 70s who had recovered from COVID-19.

The chain combines TRBV5-1 with TRBJ2-2; TRBD1 matches at 7 bases. Germline CDR1 reads SGHRS; CDR2 reads YFSETQ. V shed 4 bases and J 2 bases; nucleotides not matched to a gene: 8. CDR3 size: 16 residues. The CDR3: CASSPTGTANTGELFF. For the CDR3, the DNA is TGCGCCAGCAGCCCCACCGGGACAGCAAACACCGGGGAGCTGTTTTTT.

This chain connects TRBV27 to TRBJ1-2; D ambiguous. Germline CDR1 reads MNHEY; CDR2 reads SMNVEV (reference sequence). The length of the CDR3 is 14 residues. The ends were cut back, 3 bases at V and 2 bases at J, with 10 bases in the middle. CDR3 in amino acids: CASSFSGSNYGYTF. CDR3 nucleotides: TGTGCCAGCAGTTTTTCCGGGTCGAACTATGGCTACACCTTC.

The CDR3 DNA follows: TGCAGCGTTAGGGCCGGAGGGGGACTAGCGGACTACGAGCAGTACTTC. It specifies CSVRAGGGLADYEQYF. V usage is TRBV29-1 and J usage is TRBJ2-7, with 11 positions matching TRBD2. V lost 5 bases to trimming and J lost 3 bases; unmatched junction nucleotides: 12. The CDR3 loop spans 16 amino acids. The germline CDR1 and CDR2 sequences are SQVTM and ANQGSEA.

V is TRBV5-1 and J is TRBJ1-1, with D unclear. This CDR3 is 14 amino acids long. Germline V gene data show CDR1 as SGHRS and CDR2 as YFSETQ. V was cut by 1 base and J by 1 base, with 8 bases left in between. This CDR3 is CASSLYGENTEAFF. The DNA for the CDR3 is TGCGCCAGCAGCTTGTACGGGGAGAACACTGAAGCTTTCTTT.

The chain combines TRBV18 with TRBJ2-5, with D unclear. This CDR3 is built from 12 residues. Trimming took off 3 bases at V and 2 bases at J, with 4 bases between the two ends. CDR1 and CDR2 (germline): KGHSH, LQKENI. CDR3 bases: TGTGCCAGCTCACCCCAACAAGAGACCCAGTACTTC. Translated, it gives CASSPQQETQYF.

This rearrangement joins TRBV21-1 to TRBJ1-2. TRBV21-1 is reported as a pseudogene. The CDR3 length is 12 residues. CDR3 protein: CASSKRAGGYTF. CDR3 nucleotides: TGTGCCAGCAGCAAACGGGCGGGTGGCTACACCTTC.

The chain employs TRBV7-3 and TRBJ2-1; 8 nucleotides line up with TRBD2. V gave up 2 bases and J gave up 5 bases; unmatched junction bases: 5. CDR3 length: 15 amino acids. Germline V gene lookup returns CDR1 SGHTA and CDR2 FQGTGA. The CDR3 loop reads CASSLGTSAHNEQFF. The CDR3 coding sequence is TGTGCCAGCAGCTTAGGGACTAGTGCCCACAATGAGCAGTTCTTC.

This chain connects TRBV2 to TRBJ1-5; D not resolved. The CDR3 sequence is 14 residues long. Germline V lookup: CDR1 SNHLY, CDR2 FYNNEI. With 7 bases removed from V and 0 bases from J, the gap between germline ends came to 10 bases. The CDR3 region has the DNA TGTGCCAGCACCGCTTGGGCTAGCAATCAGCCCCAGCATTTT. This translates into CASTAWASNQPQHF.

V and J are TRBV18 and TRBJ1-3; 9 nucleotides line up with TRBD1. Germline V lookup: CDR1 KGHSH, CDR2 LQKENI. The V and J ends lost 1 base and 2 bases, in that order; junction bases with no gene match: 3. This CDR3 region has 16 residues. CDR3 DNA: TGTGCCAGCTCACCACAACGGACAGGGGCTGGAAACACCATATATTTT. Residues: CASSPQRTGAGNTIYF.

The V call is TRBV5-1, the J call TRBJ1-2; possibly TRBD1 for D (5 bases). The V gene lost 3 bases and the J gene lost 3 bases, with 15 bases spanning the gap. This CDR3 is 15 amino acids long. Germline CDR1 and CDR2: SGHRS and YFSETQ. CDR3 DNA sequence: TGCGCCAGCAGCTCATTACCCAGGGAAGACTATGGCTACACCTTC. It yields the protein CASSSLPREDYGYTF. Full variable domain (rest looked up from reference TRBV5-1 and TRBJ1-2): KAGVTQTPRYLIKTRGQQVTLSCSPISGHRSVSWYQQTPGQGLQFLFEYFSETQRNKGNFPGRFSGRQFSNSRSEMNVSTLELGDSALYLCASSSLPREDYGYTFGSGTRLTVV.

This clone was detected once. The chain links TRBV6-2 or TRBV6-3 to TRBJ2-5, with D unresolved. The CDR3 contains 14 residues. The germline V gene encodes CDR1 MNHEY and CDR2 SVGEGT. Trimming removed 2 bases from V and 1 base from J, with 8 bases in between. The DNA for the CDR3 is TGTGCCAGCAGTTACCCCCCCATCCAAGAGACCCAGTACTTC. It translates to CASSYPPIQETQYF.

J is TRBJ2-5 and V is TRBV5-4; TRBD2 agrees at 11 bases. This CDR3 spans 16 amino acids. In germline, CDR1 is SGHNT, CDR2 YYREEE (reference sequence). V shed 3 bases, J shed 0 bases, and the junction held 4 bases outside the gene matches. CDR3 nucleotides: TGTGCCAGCAGCTCTACTAGCGGGGGCCACCAAGAGACCCAGTACTTC. It translates to CASSSTSGGHQETQYF.

The rearrangement links TRBV3-1 (or the pseudogene TRBV3-2) to TRBJ1-1; 8 bases align to TRBD1. CDR3 length: 12 amino acids. After removal of 3 bases from V and 11 bases from J, the junction contained 5 bases not matched to a gene. Germline V gives CDR1 LGHDT, CDR2 YNNKEL (reference sequence). The CDR3 DNA reads as TGTGCCAGCAGCCACATGGACAGGGCGGCTTTCTTT. Its translation is CASSHMDRAAFF.

The chain couples TRBV19 to TRBJ2-2; 7 bases are shared with TRBD1. The CDR3 consists of 16 residues. Trimming cost V 2 bases and J 1 base; bases outside gene matches: 4. Per the germline V gene, CDR1 is LNHDA and CDR2 is SQIVND (reference sequence). The CDR3 here is CASSIWGTENTGELFF. CDR3 coding DNA: TGTGCCAGTAGTATATGGGGGACAGAGAACACCGGGGAGCTGTTTTTT.

The CDR3 DNA reads as TGTGCCAGCTCACCCCCCGAGGGGGCGGAGCAGTTCTTC. Translated: CASSPPEGAEQFF. J is TRBJ2-1 and V is TRBV18; 7 nucleotides align to TRBD1. J was trimmed by 10 bases and V by 3 bases; bases with no gene match: 6. Looked up from germline, CDR1 is KGHSH and CDR2 is LQKENI. This CDR3 has 13 residues.

This clone was picked up one time. The CDR3 spells CASSLGPGGYEQYF. In DNA form, the CDR3 reads TGTGCCAGCAGTTTAGGGCCCGGAGGGTACGAGCAGTACTTC. The V gene is TRBV27, the J gene TRBJ2-7; TRBD2 might be the D (6 bases). With 2 bases removed from V and 4 bases from J, the gap between germline ends came to 12 bases. This CDR3 has 14 residues. Germline loops: CDR1 MNHEY, CDR2 SMNVEV (reference sequence).

CDR3 in amino acids: CASSTIAGGSGAQYF. CDR3 sequence (DNA): TGTGCCAGCAGCACTATAGCGGGAGGTTCTGGGGCGCAGTATTTT. The chain uses TRBV7-3 and TRBJ2-3, with 10 bases identical to TRBD2. V lost 5 bases, J lost 10 bases, and 12 bases stayed unmatched. From germline, CDR1 is SGHTA and CDR2 FQGTGA. The CDR3 covers 15 residues.

The rearrangement links TRBV28 to TRBJ1-2; D is perhaps TRBD1 (5 bases). The CDR3 is 16 amino acids. Germline-derived CDR1 and CDR2 are MDHEN and SYDVKM. Trimming left V 6 bases short and J 3 bases short, with 20 bases between. CDR3 DNA: TGTGCCAGCAGGCCACAGTGGGGCCGAAGATACTATGGCTACACCTTC. As protein: CASRPQWGRRYYGYTF.

The gene calls are TRBV27 and TRBJ2-5; maybe TRBD2 (7 bases). Germline assignment: CDR1 MNHEY and CDR2 SMNVEV (reference sequence). The V end was cut by 3 bases, the J end by 5 bases, with 16 bases between. This CDR3 spans 15 amino acids. The CDR3, as DNA: TGTGCCAGCAGTTTGGGGGGGCGCGGGTTTGAGACCCAGTACTTC. Translating gives CASSLGGRGFETQYF.

Comment on this clone: The sample contains more than one DNA sequence encoding this CDR3. This chain links TRBV2 with TRBJ1-1; 8 bases are a match to TRBD1. This CDR3 spans 13 amino acids. V shed 4 bases and J 4 bases; nucleotides not matched to a gene: 2. Germline-derived CDR1 and CDR2 are SNHLY and FYNNEI. The CDR3 bases are TGTGCCAGCAGTGGAACAGGGGGCACTGAAGCTTTCTTT. Its translation: CASSGTGGTEAFF.

The chain employs TRBV28 and TRBJ2-7, with 7 bases matching TRBD2. Trimming cost V 6 bases and J 4 bases; bases outside gene matches: 12. Germline loops: CDR1 MDHEN, CDR2 SYDVKM. The CDR3 is 15 residues long. The CDR3 here is CASSPVGLGPYEQYF. The CDR3 DNA sequence: TGTGCCAGCAGCCCGGTTGGACTAGGCCCTTACGAGCAGTACTTC.

This chain links TRBV29-1 with TRBJ2-7, with TRBD1 matching over 7 bases. Germline values: CDR1 SQVTM, CDR2 ANQGSEA. This CDR3 contains 12 residues. The V segment lost 6 bases and the J segment 6 bases; nucleotides outside the gene matches: 8. CDR3 in amino acids: CSVSGTVREQYF. CDR3 bases: TGCAGCGTCTCGGGGACAGTGCGCGAGCAGTACTTC.

V gene TRBV28 combines with J gene TRBJ1-5, with unresolved D. V was shortened by 6 bases and J by 5 bases, with 11 bases between the two germline ends. The CDR3 runs to 13 residues. Germline V gene sequence: CDR1 MDHEN, CDR2 SYDVKM. CDR3 in amino acids: CASSLGGDQPQHF. The CDR3 bases are TGTGCCAGCAGCCTTGGCGGCGATCAGCCCCAGCATTTT.

Concerning this clone itself: One end of the junction varies from germline; a read error may be responsible. The J gene is TRBJ1-2, the V gene TRBV7-2; D may be TRBD1 (5 bases). Germline assignment: CDR1 SGHTA and CDR2 FQGNSA. This CDR3 contains 14 residues. For the CDR3, the DNA is TGTGCCAGCAGCTTAGGGAGCGCGACCGGGACGGGGGCCTTC. Its translation: CASSLGSATGTGAF.

The chain is built from TRBV6-6 and TRBJ2-6, with a weak D call TRBD2 (6 bases). Per the germline V gene, CDR1 is MNHNY and CDR2 is SVGAGI (reference sequence). V was trimmed by 6 bases and J by 2 bases, leaving 26 bases between them. The CDR3 runs 20 residues. Written as DNA, the CDR3 is TGTGCCAGCAGCCGCCTCGGGAGCCCGGGGACTGTCCCTGGGGCCAACGTCCTGACTTTC. This encodes CASSRLGSPGTVPGANVLTF.

The chain combines TRBV4-1 with TRBJ1-1; 10 bases agree with TRBD1. This CDR3 is 18 amino acids long. Germline assignment: CDR1 MGHRA and CDR2 YSYEKL. After removal of 5 bases from V and 0 bases from J, the junction contained 12 bases not matched to a gene. The CDR3 DNA reads as TGCGCCAGCAGCTCCTTCCCCCGGACAGGGGGAGTGAACACTGAAGCTTTCTTT. Its protein is CASSSFPRTGGVNTEAFF.